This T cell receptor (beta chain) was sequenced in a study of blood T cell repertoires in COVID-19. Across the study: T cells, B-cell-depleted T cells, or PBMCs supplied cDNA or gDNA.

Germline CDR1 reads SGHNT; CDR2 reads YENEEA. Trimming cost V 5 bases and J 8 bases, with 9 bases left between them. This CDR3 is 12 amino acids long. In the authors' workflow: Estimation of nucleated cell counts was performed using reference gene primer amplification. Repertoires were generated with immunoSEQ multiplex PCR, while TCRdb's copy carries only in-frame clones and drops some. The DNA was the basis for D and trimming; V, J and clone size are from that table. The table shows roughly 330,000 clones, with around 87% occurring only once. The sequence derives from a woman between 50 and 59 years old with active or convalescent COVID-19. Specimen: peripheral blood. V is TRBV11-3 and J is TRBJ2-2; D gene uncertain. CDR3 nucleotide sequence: TGTGCCAGCAGCGGAGTCGGAGGGGAGCTGTTTTTT. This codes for CASSGVGGELFF.